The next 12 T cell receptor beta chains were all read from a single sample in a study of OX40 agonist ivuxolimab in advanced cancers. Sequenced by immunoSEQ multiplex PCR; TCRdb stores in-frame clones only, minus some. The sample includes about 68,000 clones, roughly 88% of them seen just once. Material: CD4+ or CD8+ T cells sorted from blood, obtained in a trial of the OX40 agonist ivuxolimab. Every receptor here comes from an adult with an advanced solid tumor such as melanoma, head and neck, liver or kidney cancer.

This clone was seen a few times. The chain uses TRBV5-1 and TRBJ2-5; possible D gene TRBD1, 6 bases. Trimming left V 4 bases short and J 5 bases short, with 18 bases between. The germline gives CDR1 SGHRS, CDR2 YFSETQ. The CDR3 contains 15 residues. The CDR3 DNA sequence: TGCGCCAGCAGCCTACAGGGCAGGATGGCGGAGACCCAGTACTTC. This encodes CASSLQGRMAETQYF.

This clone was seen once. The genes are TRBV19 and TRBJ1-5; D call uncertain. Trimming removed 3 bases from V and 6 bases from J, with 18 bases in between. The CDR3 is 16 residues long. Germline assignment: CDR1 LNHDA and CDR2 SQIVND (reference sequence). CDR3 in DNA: TGTGCCAGTAGTATCGGCGAGAGGGCGGGAGTTCAGCCCCAGCATTTT. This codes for CASSIGERAGVQPQHF.

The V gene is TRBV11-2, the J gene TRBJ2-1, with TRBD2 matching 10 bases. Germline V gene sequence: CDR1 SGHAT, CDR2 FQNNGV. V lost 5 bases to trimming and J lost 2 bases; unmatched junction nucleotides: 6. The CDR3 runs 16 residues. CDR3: CASSLGSGRAYNEQFF. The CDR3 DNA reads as TGTGCCAGCAGCCTCGGGAGCGGGAGGGCCTACAATGAGCAGTTCTTC.

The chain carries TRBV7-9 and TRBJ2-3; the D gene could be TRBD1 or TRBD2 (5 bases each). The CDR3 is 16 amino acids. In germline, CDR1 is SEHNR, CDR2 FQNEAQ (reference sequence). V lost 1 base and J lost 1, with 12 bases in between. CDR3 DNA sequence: TGTGCCAGCAGCTTAGTGGGGCTGCGGGGCACAGATACGCAGTATTTT. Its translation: CASSLVGLRGTDTQYF.

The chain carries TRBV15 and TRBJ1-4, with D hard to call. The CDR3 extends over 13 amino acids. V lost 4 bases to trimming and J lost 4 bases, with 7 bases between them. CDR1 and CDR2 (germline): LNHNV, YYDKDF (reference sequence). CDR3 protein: CATSTHYNEKLFF. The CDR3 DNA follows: TGTGCCACCAGCACCCATTATAATGAAAAACTGTTTTTT.

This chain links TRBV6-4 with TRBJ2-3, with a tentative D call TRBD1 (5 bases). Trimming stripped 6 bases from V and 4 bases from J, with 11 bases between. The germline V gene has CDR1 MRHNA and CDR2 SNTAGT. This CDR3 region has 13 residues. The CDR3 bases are TGTGCCAGCAGGGCCTCAGGGTCAGATACGCAGTATTTT. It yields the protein CASRASGSDTQYF.

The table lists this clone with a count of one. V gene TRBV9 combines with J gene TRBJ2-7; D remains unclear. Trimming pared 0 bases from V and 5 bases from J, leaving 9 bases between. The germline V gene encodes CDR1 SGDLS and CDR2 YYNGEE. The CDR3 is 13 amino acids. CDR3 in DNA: TGTGCCAGCAGCGTAGGCCAATCCAACGAGCAGTACTTC. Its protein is CASSVGQSNEQYF.

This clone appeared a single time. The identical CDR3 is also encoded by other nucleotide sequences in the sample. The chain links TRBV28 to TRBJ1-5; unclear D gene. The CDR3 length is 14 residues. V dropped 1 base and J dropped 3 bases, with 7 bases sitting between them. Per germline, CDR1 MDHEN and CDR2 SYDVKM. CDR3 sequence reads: CASSLSLNNQPQHF. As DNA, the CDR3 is TGTGCCAGCAGTTTATCCTTGAACAATCAGCCCCAGCATTTT.

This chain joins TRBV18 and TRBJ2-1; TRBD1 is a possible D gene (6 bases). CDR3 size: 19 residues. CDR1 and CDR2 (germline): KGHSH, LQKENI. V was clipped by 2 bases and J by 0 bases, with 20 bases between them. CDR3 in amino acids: CASSPFQGKFGSSYNEQFF. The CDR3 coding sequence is TGTGCCAGCTCACCATTCCAGGGGAAATTTGGTAGCTCCTACAATGAGCAGTTCTTC. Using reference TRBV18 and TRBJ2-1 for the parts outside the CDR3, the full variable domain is NAGVMQNPRHLVRRRGQEARLRCSPMKGHSHVYWYRQLPEEGLKFMVYLQKENIIDESGMPKERFSAEFPKEGPSILRIQQVVRGDSAAYFCASSPFQGKFGSSYNEQFFGPGTRLTVL.

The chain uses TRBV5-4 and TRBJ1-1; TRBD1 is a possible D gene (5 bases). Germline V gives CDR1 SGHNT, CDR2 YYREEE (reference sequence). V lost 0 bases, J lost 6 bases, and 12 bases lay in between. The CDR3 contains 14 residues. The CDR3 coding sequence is TGTGCCAGCAGCTTGGAGGGGCTGAGGCCTGAAGCTTTCTTT. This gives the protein CASSLEGLRPEAFF.

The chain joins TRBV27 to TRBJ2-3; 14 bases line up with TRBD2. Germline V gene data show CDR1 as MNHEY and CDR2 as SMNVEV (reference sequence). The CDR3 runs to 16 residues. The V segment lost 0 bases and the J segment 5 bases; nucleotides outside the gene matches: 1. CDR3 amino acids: CASSLSGTSGRDTQYF. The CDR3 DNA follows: TGTGCCAGCAGTTTATCGGGGACTAGCGGGAGAGATACGCAGTATTTT.

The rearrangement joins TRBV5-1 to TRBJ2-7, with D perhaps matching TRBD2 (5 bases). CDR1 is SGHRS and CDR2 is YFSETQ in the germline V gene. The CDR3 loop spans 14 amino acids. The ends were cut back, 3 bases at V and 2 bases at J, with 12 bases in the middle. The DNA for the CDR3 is TGCGCCAGCAGCTCCAAGTTGGGAGCCTACGAGCAGTACTTC. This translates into CASSSKLGAYEQYF.